This record concerns one T cell receptor beta chain sequence. Its antigen is as yet unknown. Unique molecular identifiers tagged the TCR beta cDNA libraries. TCRdb used MiXCR to reprocess the PCR reads, holding one entry per CDR3 protein. The data contain about 820,000 distinct CDR3 sequences, approximately 57% of them seen just once; the ten biggest clones take up 4.6%. In germline, CDR1 is SGHKS, CDR2 YYEKEE (reference sequence). This CDR3 contains 15 residues. Trimming cost V 4 bases and J 6 bases, with 16 bases left between them. This sample is part of a study of post-analysis software for immune sequencing data. Study as a whole: There were relapsing-remitting, secondary progressive and progressive-relapsing multiple sclerosis among the disease courses included.

Study results and limitations: The study found TRBV5-6, TRBV5-1 and TRBV20-1 among a few TRBV segments more frequent in patients than controls. When compared against controls, multiple sclerosis patients showed significantly lower normalized Chao1 diversity. By F measure, strong co-clustering occurred among samples prepared in the same batch.

The chain has TRBV5-5 and TRBJ1-4; D unresolved. This receptor was identified in a girl between 10 and 17 years old with multiple sclerosis. The sample consisted of blood. The CDR3, as DNA: TGTGCCAGCAGCGCGGCCGAAAGACGGCATGAAAAACTGTTTTTT. Translated, it gives CASSAAERRHEKLFF.